This is a list of T cell receptor beta chains from one sample in a study of CD8 T cells in Susac syndrome. MiXCR was run by TCRdb on the immunoSEQ multiplex PCR reads, yielding one entry per CDR3 protein. The table has 110,000 to 150,000 distinct CDR3 sequences, approximately 96% seen once. Source material: CD4+ T cells from PBMCs. These receptors all come from a human donor with Susac syndrome. CDR3s include the opening cysteine and the closing phenylalanine or tryptophan. A D gene is named only where the DNA matches it firmly. Not every row has a clone size; where given, it reads once, few, many or a size class.

j_gene: TRBJ2-6; v_gene: TRBV20-1; abundance: -; d_gene: TRBD1; CDR3nt: TGCAGTGCTAGGAAGACAGGGGTGCAAGCTGGGGCCAACGTCCTGACTTTC; CDR3aa: CSARKTGVQAGANVLTF
j_gene: TRBJ1-2; v_gene: TRBV30; abundance: -; d_gene: -; CDR3nt: TGTGCCCGTGCTAAGTGCGGCTACACCTTC; CDR3aa: CARAKCGYTF
j_gene: TRBJ1-5; v_gene: TRBV20-1; abundance: -; d_gene: TRBD1; CDR3nt: TGCAGTGTTCAGGGGGATCGCAATCAGCCCCAGCATTTT; CDR3aa: CSVQGDRNQPQHF
j_gene: TRBJ1-1; v_gene: TRBV9; abundance: -; d_gene: -; CDR3nt: TGTGCCAGCCGCCGCGAGTGGGACACTGAAGCTTTCTTT; CDR3aa: CASRREWDTEAFF
j_gene: TRBJ2-7; v_gene: TRBV6-5; abundance: -; d_gene: TRBD1; CDR3nt: TGTGCCAGCAGTTCCGGACAGGGCCAGCCCTTCTCCTACGAGCAGTACTTC; CDR3aa: CASSSGQGQPFSYEQYF
j_gene: TRBJ1-6; v_gene: TRBV27; abundance: -; d_gene: TRBD1; CDR3nt: TGTGCCAGCAGGGGAGACAGGGGCTATAATTCACCCCTCCACTTT; CDR3aa: CASRGDRGYNSPLHF
j_gene: TRBJ2-5; v_gene: TRBV12-3/TRBV12-4; abundance: -; d_gene: TRBD2; CDR3nt: TGTGCCAGCAGCCTGACTAGCCCAGAGACCCAGTACTTC; CDR3aa: CASSLTSPETQYF
j_gene: TRBJ2-1; v_gene: TRBV10-3; abundance: -; d_gene: -; CDR3nt: TGTGCCACCCGGCCCAGGGAAACGTACAATGAGCAGTTCTTC; CDR3aa: CATRPRETYNEQFF
j_gene: TRBJ1-1; v_gene: TRBV24-1; abundance: -; d_gene: -; CDR3nt: TGTGCCACCAGTGATTTGGGGACAGAAGCTTTCTTT; CDR3aa: CATSDLGTEAFF
j_gene: TRBJ2-2; v_gene: TRBV20-1; abundance: -; d_gene: -; CDR3nt: TGCAGTGCTAGAGTTGGGGCCACCGGGGAGCTGTTTTTT; CDR3aa: CSARVGATGELFF
j_gene: TRBJ2-7; v_gene: TRBV3-1; abundance: -; d_gene: TRBD2; CDR3nt: TGTGCCAGCAGCCAGACGTCCACTAGCGGGAATCGAGGGTACGAGCAGTACTTC; CDR3aa: CASSQTSTSGNRGYEQYF
j_gene: TRBJ2-6; v_gene: TRBV27; abundance: -; d_gene: TRBD1; CDR3nt: TGTGCCAGCAGTCAACAGGGGAGAGTGGCCAACGTCCTGACTTTC; CDR3aa: CASSQQGRVANVLTF
j_gene: TRBJ2-2; v_gene: TRBV19; abundance: -; d_gene: -; CDR3nt: TGTGCCAGTAGTCCCCTAGTGCTATCAACCGGGGAGCTGTTTTTT; CDR3aa: CASSPLVLSTGELFF
j_gene: TRBJ2-5; v_gene: TRBV11-3; abundance: -; d_gene: -; CDR3nt: TGTGCCAGCAGCTTAGGAATCGGGACGGAATCCGAAGAGACCCAGTACTTC; CDR3aa: CASSLGIGTESEETQYF
j_gene: TRBJ1-1; v_gene: TRBV12-3/TRBV12-4; abundance: -; d_gene: -; CDR3nt: TGTGCCAGCAGTTTCCCCCGCCGTCCGGGGAGCACTGAAGCTTTCTTT; CDR3aa: CASSFPRRPGSTEAFF
j_gene: TRBJ2-6; v_gene: TRBV11-1; abundance: once; d_gene: TRBD2; CDR3nt: TGTGCCAGCAGCCTTTGGGGGGGGGCTGGGGCCAACGTCCTGACTTTC; CDR3aa: CASSLWGGAGANVLTF
j_gene: TRBJ2-1; v_gene: TRBV2; abundance: -; d_gene: TRBD2; CDR3nt: TGTGCCAGCAGAGCGGGAGGGCCCTCGGGGGCCTTC; CDR3aa: CASRAGGPSGAF
j_gene: TRBJ2-5; v_gene: TRBV18; abundance: -; d_gene: -; CDR3nt: TGTGCCAGCTCGCCCCGGTTCGGCTTGGAGACCCAGTACTTC; CDR3aa: CASSPRFGLETQYF
j_gene: TRBJ2-2; v_gene: TRBV20-1; abundance: -; d_gene: -; CDR3nt: TGCAGTGCTAAAATGGACCATCAAGGCGGGGAGCTGTTTTTT; CDR3aa: CSAKMDHQGGELFF
j_gene: TRBJ2-1; v_gene: TRBV9; abundance: -; d_gene: -; CDR3nt: TGTGCCAGCAGCGTCCACTTTGGGGAGCAGTTCTTC; CDR3aa: CASSVHFGEQFF
j_gene: TRBJ1-5; v_gene: TRBV12-3/TRBV12-4; abundance: -; d_gene: -; CDR3nt: TGTGCCAGCACCCGAGGGGGTGATCAGCCCCAGCATTTT; CDR3aa: CASTRGGDQPQHF
j_gene: TRBJ1-6; v_gene: TRBV3-1; abundance: once; d_gene: -; CDR3nt: TGTGCCAGCACCTCAAGGCCCAACTCACCCCTCCACTTT; CDR3aa: CASTSRPNSPLHF